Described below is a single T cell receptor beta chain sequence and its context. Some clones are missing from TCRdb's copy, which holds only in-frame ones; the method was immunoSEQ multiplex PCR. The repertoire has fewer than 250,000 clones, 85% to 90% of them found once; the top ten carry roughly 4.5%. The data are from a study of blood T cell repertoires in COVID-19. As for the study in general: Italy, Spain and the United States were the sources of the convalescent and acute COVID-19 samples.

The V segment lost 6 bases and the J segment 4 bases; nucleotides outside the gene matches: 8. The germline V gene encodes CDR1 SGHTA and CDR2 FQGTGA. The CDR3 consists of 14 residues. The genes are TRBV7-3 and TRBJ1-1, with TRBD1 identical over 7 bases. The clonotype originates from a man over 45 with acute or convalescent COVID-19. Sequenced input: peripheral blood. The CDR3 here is CASSQQGLSTEAFF. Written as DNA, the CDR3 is TGTGCCAGCAGTCAACAGGGGTTGAGCACTGAAGCTTTCTTT.